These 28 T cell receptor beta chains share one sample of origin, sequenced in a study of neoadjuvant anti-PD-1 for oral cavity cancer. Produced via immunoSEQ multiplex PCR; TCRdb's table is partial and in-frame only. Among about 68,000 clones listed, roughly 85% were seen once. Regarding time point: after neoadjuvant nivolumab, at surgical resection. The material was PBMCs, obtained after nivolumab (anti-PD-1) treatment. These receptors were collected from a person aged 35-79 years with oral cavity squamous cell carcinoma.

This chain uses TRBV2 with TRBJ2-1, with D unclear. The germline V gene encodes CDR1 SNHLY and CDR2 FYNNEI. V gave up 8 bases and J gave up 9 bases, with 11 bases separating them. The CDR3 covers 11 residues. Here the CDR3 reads CASLRTVEQFF. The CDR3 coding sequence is TGTGCCAGCTTAAGGACCGTTGAGCAGTTCTTC.

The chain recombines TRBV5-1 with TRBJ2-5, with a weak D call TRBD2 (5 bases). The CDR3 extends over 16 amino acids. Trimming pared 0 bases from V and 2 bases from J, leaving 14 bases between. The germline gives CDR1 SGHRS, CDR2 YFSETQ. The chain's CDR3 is CASSLATGSRQETQYF. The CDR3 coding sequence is TGCGCCAGCAGCTTGGCCACGGGGTCCCGGCAAGAGACCCAGTACTTC.

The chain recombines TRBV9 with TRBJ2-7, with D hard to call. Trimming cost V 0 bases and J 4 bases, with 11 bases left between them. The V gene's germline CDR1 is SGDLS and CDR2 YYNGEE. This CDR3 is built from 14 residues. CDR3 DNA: TGTGCCAGCAGCGTAGGGGGTATAGGTTACGAGCAGTACTTC. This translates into CASSVGGIGYEQYF. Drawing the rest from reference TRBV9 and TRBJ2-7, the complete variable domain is DSGVTQTPKHLITATGQRVTLRCSPRSGDLSVYWYQQSLDQGLQFLIQYYNGEERAKGNILERFSAQQFPDLHSELNLSSLELGDSALYFCASSVGGIGYEQYFGPGTRLTVT.

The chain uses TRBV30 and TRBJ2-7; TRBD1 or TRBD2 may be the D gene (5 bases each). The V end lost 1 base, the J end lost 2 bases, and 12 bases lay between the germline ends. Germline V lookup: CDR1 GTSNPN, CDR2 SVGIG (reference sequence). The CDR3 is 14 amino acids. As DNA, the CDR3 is TGTGCCTGGAGTGGTGCAGGGAGAGCCTACGAGCAGTACTTC. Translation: CAWSGAGRAYEQYF.

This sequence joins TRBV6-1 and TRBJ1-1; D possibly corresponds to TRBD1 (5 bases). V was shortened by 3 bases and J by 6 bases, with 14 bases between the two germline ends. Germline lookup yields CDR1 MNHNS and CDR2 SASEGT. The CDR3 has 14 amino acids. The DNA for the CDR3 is TGTGCCAGCAGTGACGCAGGGAAGGCCTCTGAAGCTTTCTTT. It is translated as CASSDAGKASEAFF.

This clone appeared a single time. CDR3 amino acids: CAWSGASSGRARYEQYF. The CDR3 nucleotides read TGTGCCTGGAGTGGGGCGTCTAGCGGGAGGGCCCGCTACGAGCAGTACTTC. This rearrangement joins TRBV30 to TRBJ2-7; TRBD2 matches 12 bases. Germline V CDR1 and CDR2: GTSNPN, SVGIG (reference sequence). V shed 1 base and J 3 bases; nucleotides not matched to a gene: 10. This CDR3 is 17 amino acids long.

CDR3 sequence: CAWSVKDWYNEQFF. The CDR3 coding sequence is TGTGCCTGGAGTGTAAAGGACTGGTACAATGAGCAGTTCTTC. The chain is built from TRBV30 and TRBJ2-1; maybe TRBD2 (5 bases). This CDR3 region has 14 residues. Germline-derived CDR1 and CDR2 are GTSNPN and SVGIG (reference sequence). Trimming shortened V by 0 bases and J by 4 bases, and 10 bases separated the two germline ends.

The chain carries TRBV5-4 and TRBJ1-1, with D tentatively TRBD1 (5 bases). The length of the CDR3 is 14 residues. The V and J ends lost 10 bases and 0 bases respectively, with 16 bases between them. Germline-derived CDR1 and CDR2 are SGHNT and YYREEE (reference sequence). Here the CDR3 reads CASRGEGVNTEAFF. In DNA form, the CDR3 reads TGTGCCTCTCGGGGGGAGGGAGTGAACACTGAAGCTTTCTTT.

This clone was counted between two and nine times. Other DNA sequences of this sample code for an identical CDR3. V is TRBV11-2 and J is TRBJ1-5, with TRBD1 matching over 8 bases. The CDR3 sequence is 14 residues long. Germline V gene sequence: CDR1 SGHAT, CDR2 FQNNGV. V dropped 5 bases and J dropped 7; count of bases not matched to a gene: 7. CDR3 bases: TGTGCCAGCAGCCCCGGACAGGGTGGCCAGCCCCAGCATTTT. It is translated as CASSPGQGGQPQHF.

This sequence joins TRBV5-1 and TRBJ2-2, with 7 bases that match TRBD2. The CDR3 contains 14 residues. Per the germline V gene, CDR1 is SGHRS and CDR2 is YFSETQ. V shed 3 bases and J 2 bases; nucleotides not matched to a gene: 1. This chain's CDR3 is CASSWEGNTGELFF. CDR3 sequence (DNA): TGCGCCAGCAGCTGGGAGGGCAACACCGGGGAGCTGTTTTTT.

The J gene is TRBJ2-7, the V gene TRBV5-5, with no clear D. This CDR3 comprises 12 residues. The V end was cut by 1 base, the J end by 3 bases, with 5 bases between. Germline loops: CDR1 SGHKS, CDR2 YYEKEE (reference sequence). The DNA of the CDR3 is TGTGCCAGCAGCTTGACCTACTACGAGCAGTACTTC. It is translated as CASSLTYYEQYF.

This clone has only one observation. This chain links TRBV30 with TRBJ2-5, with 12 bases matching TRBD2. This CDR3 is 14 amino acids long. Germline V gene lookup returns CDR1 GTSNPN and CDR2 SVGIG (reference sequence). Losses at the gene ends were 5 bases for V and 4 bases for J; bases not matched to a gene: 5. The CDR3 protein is CAWGPSGGGETQYF. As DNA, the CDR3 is TGTGCCTGGGGCCCTAGCGGGGGGGGAGAGACCCAGTACTTC. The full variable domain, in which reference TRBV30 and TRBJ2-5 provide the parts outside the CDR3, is SQTIHQWPATLVQPVGSPLSLECTVEGTSNPNLYWYRQAAGRGLQLLFYSVGIGQISSEVPQNLSASRPQDRQFILSSKKLLLSDSGFYLCAWGPSGGGETQYFGPGTRLLVL.

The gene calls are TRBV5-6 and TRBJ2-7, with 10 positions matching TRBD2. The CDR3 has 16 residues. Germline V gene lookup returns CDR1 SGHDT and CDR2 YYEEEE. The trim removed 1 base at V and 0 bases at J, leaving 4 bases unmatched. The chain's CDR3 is CASSLSSGRISYEQYF. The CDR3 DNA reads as TGTGCCAGCAGCTTGTCTAGCGGGAGAATCTCCTACGAGCAGTACTTC.

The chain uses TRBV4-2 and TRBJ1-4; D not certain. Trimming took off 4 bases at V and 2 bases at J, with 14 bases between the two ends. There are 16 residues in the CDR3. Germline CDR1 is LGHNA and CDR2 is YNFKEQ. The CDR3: CASSRQAPATNEKLFF. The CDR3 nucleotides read TGTGCCAGCAGCCGCCAAGCACCCGCGACTAATGAAAAACTGTTTTTT.

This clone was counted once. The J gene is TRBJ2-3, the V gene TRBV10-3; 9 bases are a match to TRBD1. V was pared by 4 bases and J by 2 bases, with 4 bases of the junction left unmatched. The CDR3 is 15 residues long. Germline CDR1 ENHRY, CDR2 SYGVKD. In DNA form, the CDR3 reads TGTGCCATCAGTGGCGGGACAGGGAACACAGATACGCAGTATTTT. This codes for CAISGGTGNTDTQYF.

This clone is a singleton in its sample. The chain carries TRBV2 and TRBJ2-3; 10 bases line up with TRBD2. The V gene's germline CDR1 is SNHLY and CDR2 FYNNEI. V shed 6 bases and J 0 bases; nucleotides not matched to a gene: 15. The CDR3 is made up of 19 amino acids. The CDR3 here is CASRPKGLAEGPSTDTQYF. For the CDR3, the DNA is TGTGCCAGCAGGCCCAAAGGACTAGCGGAGGGGCCTAGCACAGATACGCAGTATTTT.

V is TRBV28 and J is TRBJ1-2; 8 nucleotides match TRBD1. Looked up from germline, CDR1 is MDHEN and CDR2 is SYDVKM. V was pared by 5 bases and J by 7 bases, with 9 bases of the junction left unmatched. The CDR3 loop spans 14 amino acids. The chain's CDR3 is CASSLSGGRGGYTF. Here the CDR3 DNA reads TGTGCCAGCAGTCTATCAGGGGGCCGCGGTGGCTACACCTTC.

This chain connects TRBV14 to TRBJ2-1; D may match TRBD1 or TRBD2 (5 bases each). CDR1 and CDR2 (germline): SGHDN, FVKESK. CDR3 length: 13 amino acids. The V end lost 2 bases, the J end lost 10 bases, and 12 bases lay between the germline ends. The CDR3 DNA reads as TGTGCCAGCAGCCAATTGAGGGGAAAGGAGCAGTTCTTC. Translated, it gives CASSQLRGKEQFF.

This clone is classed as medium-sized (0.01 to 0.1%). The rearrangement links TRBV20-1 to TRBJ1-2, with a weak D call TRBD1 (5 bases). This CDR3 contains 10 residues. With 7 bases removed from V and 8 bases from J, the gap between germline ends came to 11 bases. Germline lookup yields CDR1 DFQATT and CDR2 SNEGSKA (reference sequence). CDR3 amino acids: CSVRGVGYTF. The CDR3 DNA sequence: TGCAGTGTCCGGGGGGTCGGCTACACCTTC.

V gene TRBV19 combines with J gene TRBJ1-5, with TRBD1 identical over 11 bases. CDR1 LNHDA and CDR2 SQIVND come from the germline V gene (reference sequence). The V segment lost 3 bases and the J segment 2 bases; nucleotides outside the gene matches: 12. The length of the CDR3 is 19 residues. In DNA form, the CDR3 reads TGTGCCAGTAGTATTCGGACAGGGGGCCCACCGAAGGGCAATCAGCCCCAGCATTTT. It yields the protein CASSIRTGGPPKGNQPQHF.

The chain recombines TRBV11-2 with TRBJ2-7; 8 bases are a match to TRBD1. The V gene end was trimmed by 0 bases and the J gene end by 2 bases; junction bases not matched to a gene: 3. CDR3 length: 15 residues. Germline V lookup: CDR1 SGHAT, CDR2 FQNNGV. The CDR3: CASSLEAGGPYEQYF. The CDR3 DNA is TGTGCCAGCAGCTTAGAGGCAGGGGGCCCCTACGAGCAGTACTTC.

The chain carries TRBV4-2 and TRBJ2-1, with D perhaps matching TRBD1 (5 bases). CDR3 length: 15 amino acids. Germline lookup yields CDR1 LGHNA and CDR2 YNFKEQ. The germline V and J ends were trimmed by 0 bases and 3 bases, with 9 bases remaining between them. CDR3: CASSQDRQYYNEQFF. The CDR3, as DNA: TGTGCCAGCAGCCAAGACCGACAGTACTACAATGAGCAGTTCTTC.

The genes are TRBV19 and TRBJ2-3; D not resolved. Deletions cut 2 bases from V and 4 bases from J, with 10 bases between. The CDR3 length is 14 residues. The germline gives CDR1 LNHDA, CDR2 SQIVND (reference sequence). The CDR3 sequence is CASSIPQTADTQYF. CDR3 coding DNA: TGTGCCAGTAGTATACCCCAGACCGCAGATACGCAGTATTTT.

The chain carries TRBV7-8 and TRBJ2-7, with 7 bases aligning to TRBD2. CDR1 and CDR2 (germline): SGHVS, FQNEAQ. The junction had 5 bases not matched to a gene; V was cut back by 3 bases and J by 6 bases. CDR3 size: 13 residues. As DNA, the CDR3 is TGTGCCAGCAGCTTCGGGGGGAGAGGCGAGCAGTACTTC. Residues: CASSFGGRGEQYF.

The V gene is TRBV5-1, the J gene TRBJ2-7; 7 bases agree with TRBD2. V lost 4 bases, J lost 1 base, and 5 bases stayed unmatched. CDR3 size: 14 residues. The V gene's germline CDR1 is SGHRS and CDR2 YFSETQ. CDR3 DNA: TGCGCCAGCAGCCAGACTAGCCAATCCTACGAGCAGTACTTC. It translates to CASSQTSQSYEQYF.

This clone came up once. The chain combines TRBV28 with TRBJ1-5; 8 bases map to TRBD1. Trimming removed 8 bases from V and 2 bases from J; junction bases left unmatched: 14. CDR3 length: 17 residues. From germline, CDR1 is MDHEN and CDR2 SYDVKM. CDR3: CASVVTGGNMGNQPQHF. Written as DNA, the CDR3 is TGTGCCAGCGTGGTCACAGGGGGTAATATGGGCAATCAGCCCCAGCATTTT.

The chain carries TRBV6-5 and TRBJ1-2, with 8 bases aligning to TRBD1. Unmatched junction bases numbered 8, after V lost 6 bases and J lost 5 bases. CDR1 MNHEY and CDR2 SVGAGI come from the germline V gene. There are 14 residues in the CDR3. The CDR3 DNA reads TGTGCCAGCAGACCGTCAGGGGGCGATTATGGCTACACCTTC. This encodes CASRPSGGDYGYTF.

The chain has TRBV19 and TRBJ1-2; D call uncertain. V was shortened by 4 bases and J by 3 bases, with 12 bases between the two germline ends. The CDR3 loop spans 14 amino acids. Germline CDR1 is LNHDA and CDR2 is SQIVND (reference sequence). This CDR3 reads CASSSKRRHYGYTF. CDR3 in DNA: TGTGCCAGTAGTAGTAAACGTCGCCACTATGGCTACACCTTC. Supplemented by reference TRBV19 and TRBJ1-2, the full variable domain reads DGGITQSPKYLFRKEGQNVTLSCEQNLNHDAMYWYRQDPGQGLRLIYYSQIVNDFQKGDIAEGYSVSREKKESFPLTVTSAQKNPTAFYLCASSSKRRHYGYTFGSGTRLTVV.